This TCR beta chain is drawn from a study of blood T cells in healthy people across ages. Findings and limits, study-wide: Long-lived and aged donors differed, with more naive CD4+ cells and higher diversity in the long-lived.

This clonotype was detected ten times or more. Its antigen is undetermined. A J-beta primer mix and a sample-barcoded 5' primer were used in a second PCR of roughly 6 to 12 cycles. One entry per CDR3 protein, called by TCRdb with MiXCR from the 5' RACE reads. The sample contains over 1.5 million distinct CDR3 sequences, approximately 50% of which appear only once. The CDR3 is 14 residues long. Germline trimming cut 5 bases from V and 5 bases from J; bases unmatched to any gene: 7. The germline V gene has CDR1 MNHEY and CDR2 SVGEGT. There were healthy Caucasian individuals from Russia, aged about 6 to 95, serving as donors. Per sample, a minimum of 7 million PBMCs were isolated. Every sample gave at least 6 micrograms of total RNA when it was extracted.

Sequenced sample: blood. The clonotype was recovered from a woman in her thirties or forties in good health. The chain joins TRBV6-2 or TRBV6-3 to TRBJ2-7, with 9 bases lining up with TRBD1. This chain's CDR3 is CASSPGQGRNEQYF. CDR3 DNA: TGTGCCAGCAGTCCGGGACAGGGTCGCAACGAGCAGTACTTC.